These 32 T cell receptor beta chains share one sample of origin, sequenced in a study of patients and donors after allogeneic stem cell transplantation. MiXCR, applied by TCRdb to the RT-PCR reads, yields one record per CDR3 protein. The repertoire consists of 100,000 to 130,000 distinct CDR3 sequences, with roughly 35% occurring once and the leading ten covering under 30%. The sequenced sample consisted of blood, either unsorted or a sorted T cell fraction (not recorded which). All receptors derive from a human donor who was either an allogeneic HSCT recipient or a stem cell or donor lymphocyte infusion donor (not recorded which). It is not recorded whose cells these are; they may come from a transplant donor.

The chain has TRBV27 and TRBJ2-1, with 9 nucleotides matching TRBD1. Germline V gene lookup returns CDR1 MNHEY and CDR2 SMNVEV (reference sequence). Trimming removed 2 bases from V and 3 bases from J; junction bases left unmatched: 5. CDR3 length: 16 residues. The CDR3 spells CASSLKWDRVYNEQFF. Written as DNA, the CDR3 is TGTGCCAGCAGTTTAAAATGGGACAGGGTCTACAATGAGCAGTTCTTC.

The rearrangement joins TRBV9 to TRBJ2-1, with TRBD2 as a possible D gene (6 bases). Trimming shortened V by 0 bases and J by 9 bases, and 16 bases separated the two germline ends. The length of the CDR3 is 15 residues. The germline V gene has CDR1 SGDLS and CDR2 YYNGEE. The CDR3 spells CASSVAQRALGEQFF. The CDR3 DNA is TGTGCCAGCAGCGTAGCCCAGCGGGCCTTGGGTGAGCAGTTCTTC.

This clonotype appeared a few times. The chain joins TRBV4-2 to TRBJ2-5, with 13 bases lining up with TRBD2. The V gene's germline CDR1 is LGHNA and CDR2 YNFKEQ. V lost 4 bases, J lost 0 bases, and 11 bases stayed unmatched. The CDR3 runs to 19 residues. The CDR3 sequence is CASSPVPRGTSGNQETQYF. The CDR3 coding sequence is TGTGCCAGCAGCCCCGTTCCTAGAGGGACTAGCGGGAACCAAGAGACCCAGTACTTC.

This chain uses TRBV7-9 with TRBJ2-7; 9 bases are shared with TRBD1. The ends lost 8 bases at V and 3 bases at J; junction bases unmatched: 5. CDR3 length equals 13 residues. Germline loops: CDR1 SEHNR, CDR2 FQNEAQ (reference sequence). Here the CDR3 reads CASRQGDIYEQYF. The CDR3 nucleotides are TGTGCCAGCCGACAGGGGGATATCTACGAGCAGTACTTC.

This clonotype was counted between two and nine times. The chain carries TRBV12-3 or TRBV12-4 and TRBJ2-7; 10 nucleotides line up with TRBD2. This CDR3 spans 16 amino acids. The junction had 4 bases not matched to a gene; V was cut back by 2 bases and J by 0 bases. CDR3 sequence reads: CASSLHPSGSSYEQYF. The CDR3 DNA sequence: TGTGCCAGCAGTTTACATCCTAGCGGGAGCTCCTACGAGCAGTACTTC.

The table lists this clonotype with a few counts. The DNA of the CDR3 is TGCAGTGCTAGGACAGGGGGCGCGGGAAACAGCAATCAGCCCCAGCATTTT. Translated: CSARTGGAGNSNQPQHF. The V call is TRBV20-1, the J call TRBJ1-5, with 10 nucleotides matching TRBD1. The CDR3 runs 17 residues. Germline CDR1 and CDR2: DFQATT and SNEGSKA (reference sequence). V lost 3 bases and J lost 1; bases outside the gene matches: 9.

This clonotype was observed a few times. The chain combines TRBV7-9 with TRBJ2-7; D is unclear. The CDR3 is made up of 11 amino acids. V gave up 3 bases and J gave up 5 bases, with 5 bases separating them. Looked up from germline, CDR1 is SEHNR and CDR2 is FQNEAQ (reference sequence). The CDR3 here is CASSLLDEQYF. CDR3 sequence (DNA): TGTGCCAGCAGCTTGCTAGACGAGCAGTACTTC.

CDR3 in DNA: TGCGCCAGCAGTCAAGGCCCAGGGGACGGCTACACCTTC. This encodes CASSQGPGDGYTF. The chain uses TRBV23-1 and TRBJ1-2; tentatively, D is TRBD1 (6 bases). TRBV23-1 is reported as an ORF; its role is uncertain. The CDR3 covers 13 residues. V was trimmed by 2 bases and J by 8 bases, leaving 12 bases between them.

This rearrangement joins TRBV20-1 to TRBJ1-5; 9 nucleotides agree with TRBD1. CDR1 is DFQATT and CDR2 is SNEGSKA in the germline V gene (reference sequence). With 7 bases clipped from V and 5 bases from J, the junction kept 9 bases outside the gene matches. The CDR3 is 14 amino acids. The CDR3 here is CSVLTGGADQPQHF. The CDR3 DNA reads TGCAGTGTTCTAACAGGGGGCGCGGATCAGCCCCAGCATTTT.

With respect to this clonotype: One end of the junction fails to match germline, which may point to a read error. The chain uses TRBV29-1 and TRBJ2-1, with no clear D. This CDR3 comprises 16 residues. In germline, CDR1 is SQVTM, CDR2 ANQGSEA. The CDR3 bases are TGCAGCATTGATCAAGGGCTCCTAAGCTCCTACAATGAGCAGTTCTTC. This translates into CSIDQGLLSSYNEQFF.

V is TRBV13 and J is TRBJ2-1, with TRBD2 matching over 8 bases. Germline V gene sequence: CDR1 PRHDT, CDR2 FYEKMQ (reference sequence). CDR3 size: 12 residues. J was trimmed by 15 bases and V by 9 bases; bases with no gene match: 13. CDR3 amino acids: CASWLGTSRPFF. The CDR3 coding sequence is TGTGCCAGTTGGTTGGGGACTAGTCGGCCGTTCTTC. The full variable domain, in which reference TRBV13 and TRBJ2-1 provide the parts outside the CDR3, is AAGVIQSPRHLIKEKRETATLKCYPIPRHDTVYWYQQGPGQDPQFLISFYEKMQSDKGSIPDRFSAQQFSDYHSELNMSSLELGDSALYFCASWLGTSRPFFGPGTRLTVL.

This clonotype was seen only a few times. DNA for the CDR3: TGCGCCAGCAGCTTGGGTTTCCTAGCGGACCAAGAGACCCAGTACTTC. Translation gives CASSLGFLADQETQYF. The chain is built from TRBV5-1 and TRBJ2-5; 7 nucleotides match TRBD2. This CDR3 region has 16 residues. The J segment lost 0 bases and the V segment lost 0 bases, leaving 5 bases of the junction unmatched. The V gene's germline CDR1 is SGHRS and CDR2 YFSETQ.

V gene TRBV7-9 combines with J gene TRBJ2-7; 15 bases match TRBD2. The V gene end was trimmed by 2 bases and the J gene end by 7 bases; junction bases not matched to a gene: 9. The CDR3 is made up of 17 amino acids. From germline, CDR1 is SEHNR and CDR2 FQNEAQ (reference sequence). CDR3 DNA sequence: TGTGCCAGCAGCTTATTTCGGACTAGCGGGAGGGCAGGGGAGCAGTACTTC. Its translation: CASSLFRTSGRAGEQYF.

The rearrangement joins TRBV29-1 to TRBJ2-5, with D possibly being TRBD1 (5 bases). V dropped 4 bases and J dropped 0 bases, with 9 bases sitting between them. Looked up from germline, CDR1 is SQVTM and CDR2 is ANQGSEA. This CDR3 has 13 amino acids. The CDR3 nucleotides are TGCAGCGTTGCCAGGGCGTACCAAGAGACCCAGTACTTC. Translating gives CSVARAYQETQYF.

The rearrangement joins TRBV2 to TRBJ1-2, with a weak D call TRBD1 (6 bases). Per germline, CDR1 SNHLY and CDR2 FYNNEI. CDR3 size: 14 residues. The ends were cut back, 7 bases at V and 4 bases at J, with 16 bases in the middle. The CDR3 sequence: CASKRTALSYGYTF. The CDR3, as DNA: TGTGCCAGCAAGAGGACAGCCCTCTCCTATGGCTACACCTTC.

The genes are TRBV12-3 or TRBV12-4 and TRBJ1-5; TRBD1 is a possible D gene (5 bases). Deletions cut 4 bases from V and 3 bases from J, with 10 bases between. CDR3 length: 14 residues. In DNA, the CDR3 is TGTGCCAGCAGTTCCCACAGGAACAATCAGCCCCAGCATTTT. Protein sequence: CASSSHRNNQPQHF.

This sequence joins TRBV21-1 and TRBJ2-7; no check of the table's D call, TRBD2, against the DNA was made. TRBV21-1 has pseudogene status. This CDR3 contains 13 residues. The CDR3 DNA is TGTGCCAGCATAGCGGGAGAGCTCTACGAGCAGTACTTC. Translation: CASIAGELYEQYF.

This clonotype was counted only a few times. This chain links TRBV3-1 with TRBJ1-3; D unresolved. CDR3 length equals 15 residues. From germline, CDR1 is LGHDT and CDR2 YNNKEL (reference sequence). Trimming left V 5 bases short and J 0 bases short, with 11 bases between. CDR3 nucleotide sequence: TGTGCCAGCAGCGGGCCTTACTTCTCTGGAAACACCATATATTTT. Its protein is CASSGPYFSGNTIYF.

The genes are TRBV7-9 and TRBJ1-1, with TRBD1 matching 8 bases. V lost 5 bases to trimming and J lost 6 bases; unmatched junction nucleotides: 5. From germline, CDR1 is SEHNR and CDR2 FQNEAQ (reference sequence). This CDR3 comprises 13 residues. The CDR3 loop reads CASSGQGDAEAFF. The CDR3, as DNA: TGTGCCAGCAGCGGACAGGGAGATGCTGAAGCTTTCTTT.

There are a few counts of this clonotype. The rearrangement uses TRBV11-2 and TRBJ2-1; a possible D gene is TRBD2 (6 bases). The CDR3 covers 17 residues. With 4 bases removed from V and 5 bases from J, the gap between germline ends came to 21 bases. In germline, CDR1 is SGHAT, CDR2 FQNNGV. CDR3: CASSSLKGRRVNNEQFF. The CDR3 coding sequence is TGTGCCAGCAGCTCGCTCAAGGGGCGGAGGGTGAACAATGAGCAGTTCTTC.

This clonotype was found a few times. V gene TRBV20-1 combines with J gene TRBJ1-2, with 7 nucleotides matching TRBD1. Germline V gene lookup returns CDR1 DFQATT and CDR2 SNEGSKA (reference sequence). Trimming removed 3 bases from V and 2 bases from J; junction bases left unmatched: 9. This CDR3 spans 15 amino acids. This chain's CDR3 is CSASSVDRANYGYTF. The CDR3 DNA follows: TGCAGTGCTAGTTCAGTTGACAGGGCAAACTATGGCTACACCTTC.

CDR3 sequence: CASRWTSGGHNEQFF. As DNA, the CDR3 is TGCGCCAGCAGGTGGACTAGCGGGGGCCACAATGAGCAGTTCTTC. V and J are TRBV5-1 and TRBJ2-1; TRBD2 matches at 13 bases. Germline V CDR1 and CDR2: SGHRS, YFSETQ. Trimming at V came to 5 bases and at J to 5 bases, leaving 4 bases not matched to a gene. This CDR3 spans 15 amino acids.

This clonotype occurred a few times. V and J are TRBV18 and TRBJ1-3; D gene ambiguous. Germline CDR1 is KGHSH and CDR2 is LQKENI. Trimming cost V 5 bases and J 8 bases, with 19 bases left between them. The CDR3 runs 15 residues. The CDR3 sequence is CASSFKGPAVHTIYF. DNA for the CDR3: TGTGCCAGCTCATTTAAAGGACCGGCCGTCCACACCATATATTTT.

Notes on this clonotype: The junction differs from germline at one of its ends, possibly a read error. This rearrangement joins TRBV10-3 to TRBJ1-2, with TRBD1 matching over 9 bases. The CDR3 covers 13 residues. Germline V gives CDR1 ENHRY, CDR2 SYGVKD. CDR3 loop: CAIRGTGKDGCTF. The CDR3 DNA sequence: TGTGCCATCAGGGGGACAGGGAAGGATGGCTGCACCTTC.

The chain links TRBV5-1 to TRBJ1-5; unclear D gene. Trimming shortened V by 0 bases and J by 0 bases, and 7 bases separated the two germline ends. CDR1 and CDR2 from the germline V gene are SGHRS and YFSETQ. This CDR3 has 15 residues. Here the CDR3 reads CASSLGPSSNQPQHF. Here the CDR3 DNA reads TGCGCCAGCAGCTTGGGCCCGTCTAGCAATCAGCCCCAGCATTTT.

This clonotype was detected only a few times. The chain carries TRBV12-3 or TRBV12-4 and TRBJ2-3; 10 nucleotides match TRBD2. J lost 3 bases, V lost 6 bases, and 6 bases had no gene match. CDR3 length equals 15 residues. The CDR3 loop is CASRLTSGETDTQYF. For the CDR3, the DNA is TGTGCCAGCAGGCTTACTAGCGGGGAGACAGATACGCAGTATTTT.

The V and J genes are TRBV20-1 and TRBJ2-1; D is unresolved. The V end lost 3 bases, the J end lost 4 bases, and 7 bases lay between the germline ends. Germline V lookup: CDR1 DFQATT, CDR2 SNEGSKA (reference sequence). The CDR3 spans 12 residues. The CDR3, as DNA: TGCAGTGCTAGTCGTATTTACAATGAGCAGTTCTTC. Translated: CSASRIYNEQFF.

J is TRBJ2-7 and V is TRBV14; D remains ambiguous. This CDR3 has 14 residues. Deletions cut 1 base from V and 7 bases from J, with 14 bases between. Germline V CDR1 and CDR2: SGHDN, FVKESK. CDR3 sequence reads: CASSQGLGPWEQYF. CDR3 DNA sequence: TGTGCCAGCAGCCAAGGATTGGGCCCCTGGGAGCAGTACTTC.

The chain carries TRBV5-5 and TRBJ1-4; no clear D gene. This CDR3 is built from 12 residues. Germline lookup yields CDR1 SGHKS and CDR2 YYEKEE (reference sequence). With 3 bases removed from V and 8 bases from J, the gap between germline ends came to 8 bases. CDR3 sequence: CASSSLAEKLFF. Here the CDR3 DNA reads TGTGCCAGCAGCTCTTTGGCAGAAAAACTGTTTTTT. Combining the CDR3 with reference TRBV5-5 and TRBJ1-4 gives the whole variable domain DAGVTQSPTHLIKTRGQQVTLRCSPISGHKSVSWYQQVLGQGPQFIFQYYEKEERGRGNFPDRFSARQFPNYSSELNVNALLLGDSALYLCASSSLAEKLFFGSGTQLSVL.

Only a few counts were recorded for this clonotype. The CDR3: CANSTSGSSNEQFF. As DNA, the CDR3 is TGTGCCAACTCTACTAGCGGGAGTTCCAATGAGCAGTTCTTC. The V and J genes are TRBV21-1 and TRBJ2-1; the table gives TRBD2 as D, unverified against the DNA. TRBV21-1 is annotated as a pseudogene. The CDR3 totals 14 residues.

This chain joins TRBV10-3 and TRBJ2-7; 8 nucleotides agree with TRBD1. Germline V gene data show CDR1 as ENHRY and CDR2 as SYGVKD. V trimming: 7 bases; J trimming: 3 bases; junction bases outside the gene matches: 8. The CDR3 contains 14 residues. DNA for the CDR3: TGTGCCATCAAAGGACAGGGTGCGTACTACGAGCAGTACTTC. Translation: CAIKGQGAYYEQYF.

CDR3 loop: CASSLPPNEQFF. CDR3 coding DNA: TGTGCCAGCAGTTTACCGCCCAATGAGCAGTTCTTC. The chain employs TRBV28 and TRBJ2-1; D is uncertain. The CDR3 totals 12 residues. Trimming stripped 2 bases from V and 6 bases from J, with 5 bases between. From germline, CDR1 is MDHEN and CDR2 SYDVKM.